One and the same sample provided the 21 T cell receptor beta chains below, sequenced in a study of monozygotic twins with cystic fibrosis. Profiling relied on immunoSEQ multiplex PCR, and the TCRdb table lists in-frame clones only, not all of them. The sample comprises roughly 10,000 clones, just over 99% of which are singletons, and around 0.42% rests with the top ten. The source material was blood. Receptors originate from a man younger than 30 with cystic fibrosis.

The chain recombines TRBV11-2 with TRBJ1-3; D remains unclear. The CDR3 spans 13 residues. V was clipped by 5 bases and J by 9 bases, with 14 bases between them. The V gene's germline CDR1 is SGHAT and CDR2 FQNNGV. The CDR3, as DNA: TGTGCCAGCAGCGCCGGTACCCCCGCCACCATATATTTT. Amino acids: CASSAGTPATIYF.

V usage is TRBV6-5 and J usage is TRBJ2-5; perhaps TRBD1 as D (5 bases). V lost 5 bases, J lost 5 bases, and 9 bases lay in between. The CDR3 contains 12 residues. CDR1 and CDR2 from the germline V gene are MNHEY and SVGAGI. CDR3 DNA sequence: TGTGCCAGCAGTCCGGACACGGAGACCCAGTACTTC. Its protein product is CASSPDTETQYF.

The chain joins TRBV5-1 to TRBJ2-3, with 9 bases that match TRBD2. The CDR3 consists of 15 residues. Germline trimming cut 4 bases from V and 1 base from J; bases unmatched to any gene: 4. CDR1 is SGHRS and CDR2 is YFSETQ in the germline V gene. This CDR3 is CASSPRTSGTDTQYF. Here the CDR3 DNA reads TGCGCCAGCAGCCCCAGGACTAGCGGCACAGATACGCAGTATTTT.

The chain carries TRBV6-5 and TRBJ1-4; 11 bases are a match to TRBD1. This CDR3 region has 14 residues. Germline values: CDR1 MNHEY, CDR2 SVGAGI. Unmatched junction bases numbered 5, after V lost 6 bases and J lost 8 bases. CDR3 sequence reads: CASSSGTGGEKLFF. The CDR3, as DNA: TGTGCCAGCAGCTCCGGGACAGGGGGGGAAAAACTGTTTTTT.

The rearrangement links TRBV27 to TRBJ1-2; no clear D gene. The CDR3 totals 13 residues. V lost 6 bases to trimming and J lost 7 bases, with 15 bases between them. CDR1 is MNHEY and CDR2 is SMNVEV in the germline V gene (reference sequence). CDR3 nucleotides: TGTGCCAGCAGCCCCCTAGGGTGGAGTGGCTACACCTTC. It is translated as CASSPLGWSGYTF.

CDR3 in amino acids: CATSRPSRDRNYGYTF. CDR3 bases: TGTGCCACCAGCAGACCCTCCCGGGACAGGAACTATGGCTACACCTTC. This rearrangement joins TRBV15 to TRBJ1-2; 8 bases fit TRBD1. Per germline, CDR1 LNHNV and CDR2 YYDKDF (reference sequence). V trimming: 2 bases; J trimming: 2 bases; junction bases outside the gene matches: 7. CDR3 size: 16 residues. Filled out from reference TRBV15 and TRBJ1-2, the complete variable domain reads DAMVIQNPRYQVTQFGKPVTLSCSQTLNHNVMYWYQQKSSQAPKLLFHYYDKDFNNEADTPDNFQSRRPNTSFCFLDIRSPGLGDTAMYLCATSRPSRDRNYGYTFGSGTRLTVV.

This rearrangement joins TRBV11-2 to TRBJ2-1; TRBD2 matches at 16 bases. V shed 1 base, J shed 0 bases, and the junction held 3 bases outside the gene matches. Per the germline V gene, CDR1 is SGHAT and CDR2 is FQNNGV. The CDR3 extends over 19 amino acids. DNA of the CDR3: TGTGCCAGCAGCTTAGCGGGACTAGCGGGAGGGTTCTCCTACAATGAGCAGTTCTTC. Protein product: CASSLAGLAGGFSYNEQFF.

A single count supports this clone. The chain couples TRBV6-6 to TRBJ2-3, with D perhaps matching TRBD2 (5 bases). In germline, CDR1 is MNHNY, CDR2 SVGAGI (reference sequence). The CDR3 has 16 residues. The V end lost 0 bases, the J end lost 0 bases, and 10 bases lay between the germline ends. The CDR3: CASSYSSGASTDTQYF. Written as DNA, the CDR3 is TGTGCCAGCAGTTACTCGAGCGGAGCTAGCACAGATACGCAGTATTTT.

This chain links TRBV9 with TRBJ2-3; 8 bases map to TRBD2. Germline values: CDR1 SGDLS, CDR2 YYNGEE. V lost 4 bases, J lost 4 bases, and 8 bases stayed unmatched. The CDR3 length is 15 residues. The CDR3 DNA sequence: TGTGCCAGCAGCATACTCGGGGGGGCCCCAGATACGCAGTATTTT. As protein: CASSILGGAPDTQYF.

This chain links TRBV6-1 with TRBJ1-1, with D tentatively TRBD1 (6 bases). This CDR3 has 14 residues. The germline gives CDR1 MNHNS, CDR2 SASEGT. Trimming stripped 2 bases from V and 4 bases from J, with 11 bases between. The CDR3 loop reads CASSENRVGTEAFF. DNA for the CDR3: TGTGCCAGCAGTGAAAACAGGGTAGGCACTGAAGCTTTCTTT.

The chain carries TRBV9 and TRBJ1-6; the D is unclear. V was clipped by 4 bases and J by 7 bases, with 6 bases between them. Germline CDR1 and CDR2: SGDLS and YYNGEE. CDR3 length: 12 residues. In nucleotides, the CDR3 is TGTGCCAGCAGCATACAGAATTCACCCCTCCACTTT. Amino acid sequence: CASSIQNSPLHF.

The chain is built from TRBV5-1 and TRBJ1-2; no firm D call. This CDR3 is built from 15 residues. V shed 0 bases and J shed 1 base, with 10 bases lying between them. Germline lookup yields CDR1 SGHRS and CDR2 YFSETQ. DNA of the CDR3: TGCGCCAGCAGCTTGGACGTGTCCCTTAACTATGGCTACACCTTC. Translating it yields CASSLDVSLNYGYTF.

The chain uses TRBV6-5 and TRBJ1-5, with D possibly TRBD1 on 5 matching bases. Trimming shortened V by 4 bases and J by 5 bases, and 12 bases separated the two germline ends. Germline assignment: CDR1 MNHEY and CDR2 SVGAGI. This CDR3 has 14 amino acids. In nucleotides, the CDR3 is TGTGCCAGCAGTTTACGATCGGGGGATCAGCCCCAGCATTTT. Translated: CASSLRSGDQPQHF.

V usage is TRBV9 and J usage is TRBJ2-1, with 7 bases fitting TRBD1. Germline V gene data show CDR1 as SGDLS and CDR2 as YYNGEE. CDR3 length: 16 residues. The trim removed 2 bases at V and 8 bases at J, leaving 13 bases unmatched. The CDR3 nucleotides read TGTGCCAGCAGCGTTCAGACAGGGCGGAATTGGGATGAGCAGTTCTTC. This codes for CASSVQTGRNWDEQFF.

The chain uses TRBV7-9 and TRBJ1-3; TRBD1 might be the D (5 bases). In germline, CDR1 is SEHNR, CDR2 FQNEAQ (reference sequence). Between the trimmed V and J ends, which lost 5 bases and 2 bases, there was a span of 16 bases. The CDR3 loop spans 16 amino acids. CDR3 bases: TGTGCCAGCAGCCCCCAATTGGGGGGAACTGGAAACACCATATATTTT. Residues: CASSPQLGGTGNTIYF.

The rearrangement uses TRBV6-6 and TRBJ1-1; no clear D gene. CDR3 length: 13 residues. Looked up from germline, CDR1 is MNHNY and CDR2 is SVGAGI (reference sequence). The germline V and J ends were trimmed by 6 bases and 2 bases, with 10 bases remaining between them. The CDR3 bases are TGTGCCAGCAGGGGCTTGTTAAACACTGAAGCTTTCTTT. It is translated as CASRGLLNTEAFF.

The rearrangement joins TRBV14 to TRBJ2-3, with 10 bases lining up with TRBD2. The CDR3 is 15 amino acids. Germline V lookup: CDR1 SGHDN, CDR2 FVKESK. The trim removed 4 bases at V and 4 bases at J, leaving 5 bases unmatched. This chain's CDR3 is CASSPRAGGADTQYF. The CDR3 DNA reads as TGTGCCAGCAGCCCCCGAGCGGGAGGGGCAGATACGCAGTATTTT.

This clone was observed a single time. This chain connects TRBV19 to TRBJ1-5; 9 bases align to TRBD1. Germline trimming cut 10 bases from V and 9 bases from J; bases unmatched to any gene: 16. Germline V lookup: CDR1 LNHDA, CDR2 SQIVND (reference sequence). The CDR3 runs 15 residues. In DNA, the CDR3 is TGTGCCACAACTCACCAGGGACAGGGTGTTCGGCCCCAGCATTTT. It yields the protein CATTHQGQGVRPQHF.

This chain joins TRBV12-5 and TRBJ1-2, with D perhaps matching TRBD1 (5 bases). Trimming stripped 0 bases from V and 8 bases from J, with 13 bases between. The CDR3 extends over 14 amino acids. The V gene's germline CDR1 is LGHNT and CDR2 FRNRAP. The CDR3: CASGLVPEDNGYTF. CDR3 DNA: TGTGCTAGTGGTTTGGTACCGGAGGACAACGGCTACACCTTC.

The chain links TRBV15 to TRBJ1-4; D is unresolved. V was shortened by 0 bases and J by 5 bases, with 16 bases between the two germline ends. The length of the CDR3 is 17 residues. Germline V gene lookup returns CDR1 LNHNV and CDR2 YYDKDF (reference sequence). CDR3: CATSRDTRVYSNEKLFF. The CDR3 DNA follows: TGTGCCACCAGCAGAGATACGCGGGTATATTCCAATGAAAAACTGTTTTTT.

The CDR3 DNA sequence: TGTGCCAGCAGCCTAGCGGAAGGCTCCTACAATGAGCAGTTCTTC. This sequence encodes CASSLAEGSYNEQFF. The V gene is TRBV6-6, the J gene TRBJ2-1, with 7 bases identical to TRBD2. The CDR3 has 15 residues. V was clipped by 6 bases and J by 0 bases; unmatched bases: 5. Germline V gene lookup returns CDR1 MNHNY and CDR2 SVGAGI (reference sequence).